This T cell receptor (beta chain) was obtained from a study of blood T cell repertoires in COVID-19. Background on the study: The United States, Italy and Spain were the sources of the acute and convalescent COVID-19 samples.

As originally analysed: Amplifying reference gene primers gave estimates of nucleated cell counts. Some clones are missing from TCRdb's copy, which holds only in-frame ones; the method was immunoSEQ multiplex PCR. The DNA was the basis for D and trimming; V, J and clone size are from that table. The data contain about 200,000 clones, 70% to 90% of them singletons. Trimming took off 5 bases at V and 6 bases at J, with 23 bases between the two ends. The CDR3 totals 15 residues. Germline CDR1 SQVTM, CDR2 ANQGSEA. Sequencing used peripheral blood. The clonotype comes from a woman aged 70 to 79 with acute or convalescent COVID-19. The V and J genes are TRBV29-1 and TRBJ2-7; possible D gene TRBD1, 5 bases. CDR3: CSVTGPRQLPGEQYF. The CDR3 DNA reads as TGCAGCGTTACTGGGCCCCGACAGCTGCCGGGCGAGCAGTACTTC.